Listed below are T cell receptor beta chains from one sample, sequenced in a study of beta chain features in type 1 diabetes. Repertoires were generated with immunoSEQ multiplex PCR, while TCRdb's copy carries only in-frame clones and drops some. The sample includes 200,000 to 250,000 clones, roughly 10% seen only once; the top ten take 1% to 1.5%. Sequenced: central memory CD4+ T cells from blood. The receptor source for this set is a man between 18 and 29 years old in good health. The conserved cysteine and the conserved F or W are not part of the CDR3 here. The order of the fields is clone size, J gene, V gene, CDR3 protein. Expanded clones are given a class, and other clones once, few, many or no size at all.

.,TRBJ1-5,TRBV30,AWSVRENQPQH
.,TRBJ2-7,TRBV14,ASSQLGHGSDEQY
.,TRBJ2-1,TRBV29-1,SVEDPLARGIRDEQF
few,TRBJ2-1,TRBV9,ASSVRDGNEQF
few,TRBJ2-1,TRBV5-6,ASSPKLGIDNEQF
.,TRBJ2-5,TRBV7-2,ASSLGQGIQETQY
.,TRBJ1-5,TRBV9,ASSPWTNQPQH
.,TRBJ2-7,TRBV29-1,SVESRGRGDEQY
.,TRBJ1-5,TRBV28,ASSFRRTGANQPQH
.,TRBJ2-1,TRBV6-5,ASSAGTGGHNEQF
.,TRBJ1-2,TRBV30,AWRTEGLWGYT
few,TRBJ2-3,TRBV7-2,ASSTRLAETTDTQY
.,TRBJ2-5,TRBV18,ASSPDRLQETQY
few,TRBJ2-7,TRBV5-4,ASSQVRGYEQY
.,TRBJ2-1,TRBV19,ANSVSPSGRAYNEQF
few,TRBJ2-2,TRBV30,AWSVRRAGELF
many,TRBJ2-3,TRBV29-1,SVFGTHKNTDTQY
few,TRBJ2-5,TRBV6-1,ASSGQLQETQY
few,TRBJ2-3,TRBV28,ASSLPLTGADTQY
.,TRBJ2-7,TRBV29-1,SGQLGYEQY
few,TRBJ2-3,TRBV7-9,ASSLDVRPSTDTQY
.,TRBJ2-5,TRBV7-2,ASSSQPGGGPETQY
few,TRBJ2-7,TRBV4-3,ASSQDPARTNLEYEQY
few,TRBJ2-5,TRBV4-2,ASSPPYRLAERETQY
.,TRBJ2-3,TRBV10-3,ATNRDRGGTDTQY
few,TRBJ2-1,TRBV7-2,ASSLALAGDHEQF
.,TRBJ1-2,TRBV6-1,ASSRTPTYGYT
once,TRBJ1-1,TRBV6-5,ASSNRVNMNTEAF
few,TRBJ1-1,TRBV14,ASSLVADSEAF
.,TRBJ2-5,TRBV15,ATSTNGKKETQY
.,TRBJ2-7,TRBV7-6,ASSLARNYEQY
.,TRBJ1-2,TRBV7-9,ASSSEVGYT
few,TRBJ2-7,TRBV30,AWSRSPRGEQY
.,TRBJ2-2,TRBV7-9,ASSTGQPLTGELF
.,TRBJ2-7,TRBV7-8,ASSHRDRFYEQY
.,TRBJ2-6,TRBV7-2,ASSSRNSGANVLT
few,TRBJ2-3,TRBV7-6,ASSPDGRTDTQY
few,TRBJ2-7,TRBV6-1,ASSEVSEQY
.,TRBJ2-6,TRBV11-2,ASSLLTLVPGANVLT
few,TRBJ1-2,TRBV30,AWSVGNPGYT
once,TRBJ1-3,TRBV30,ASRRGMLSGNTIY
few,TRBJ1-1,TRBV7-9,ASSLTGETEAF
once,TRBJ1-1,TRBV7-8,ASSRGAIVTEAF
few,TRBJ2-1,TRBV7-2,ASSPRSYNEQF
.,TRBJ1-5,TRBV6-5,ASSYGRNQPQH